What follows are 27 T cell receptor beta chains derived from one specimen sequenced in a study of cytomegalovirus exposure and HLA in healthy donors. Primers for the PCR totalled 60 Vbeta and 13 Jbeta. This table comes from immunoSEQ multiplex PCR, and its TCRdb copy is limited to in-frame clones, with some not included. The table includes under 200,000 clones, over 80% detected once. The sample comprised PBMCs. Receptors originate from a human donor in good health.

This CDR3 is CASKNQVRERQPQHF. The CDR3 DNA reads as TGTGCCAGCAAGAATCAGGTCAGGGAACGTCAGCCCCAGCATTTT. The chain uses TRBV6-1 and TRBJ1-5; TRBD1 is a possible D gene (5 bases). In germline, CDR1 is MNHNS, CDR2 SASEGT. The CDR3 spans 15 residues. V was trimmed by 7 bases and J by 6 bases, leaving 19 bases between them.

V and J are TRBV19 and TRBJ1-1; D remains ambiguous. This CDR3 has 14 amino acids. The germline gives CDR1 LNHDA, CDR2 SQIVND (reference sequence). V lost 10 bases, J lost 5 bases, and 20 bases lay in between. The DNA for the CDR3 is TGTGCCACCGACATGGGGAGGGTGGGAACTGAAGCTTTCTTT. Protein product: CATDMGRVGTEAFF.

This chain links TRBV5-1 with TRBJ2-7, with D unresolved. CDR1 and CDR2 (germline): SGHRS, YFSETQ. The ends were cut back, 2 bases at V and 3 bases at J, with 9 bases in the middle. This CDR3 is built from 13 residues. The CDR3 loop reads CASSFAENYEQYF. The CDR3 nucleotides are TGCGCCAGCAGCTTCGCAGAAAACTACGAGCAGTACTTC.

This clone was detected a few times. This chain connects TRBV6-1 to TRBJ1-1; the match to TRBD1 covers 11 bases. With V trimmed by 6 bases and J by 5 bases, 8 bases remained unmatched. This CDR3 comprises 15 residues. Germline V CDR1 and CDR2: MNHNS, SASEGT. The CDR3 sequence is CASSSPGTGGTEAFF. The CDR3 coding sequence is TGTGCCAGCAGCTCACCCGGGACAGGGGGGACTGAAGCTTTCTTT.

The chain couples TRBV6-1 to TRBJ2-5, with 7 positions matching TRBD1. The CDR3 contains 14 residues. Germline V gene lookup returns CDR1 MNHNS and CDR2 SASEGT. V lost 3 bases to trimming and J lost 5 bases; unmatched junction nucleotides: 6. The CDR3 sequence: CASSEKDRRETQYF. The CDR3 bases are TGTGCCAGCAGTGAGAAGGACAGGCGTGAGACCCAGTACTTC.

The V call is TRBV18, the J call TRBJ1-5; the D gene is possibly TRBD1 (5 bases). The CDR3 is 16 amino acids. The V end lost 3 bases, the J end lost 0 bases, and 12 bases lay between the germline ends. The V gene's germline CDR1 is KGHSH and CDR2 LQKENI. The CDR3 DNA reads TGTGCCAGCTCACCCGGGGGGGGATATAGCAATCAGCCCCAGCATTTT. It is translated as CASSPGGGYSNQPQHF.

DNA for the CDR3: TGCGCCAGCAGCCCTCTTCCGGGACAAATGAACACTGAAGCTTTCTTT. This codes for CASSPLPGQMNTEAFF. This chain uses TRBV4-1 with TRBJ1-1, with D possibly being TRBD1 (6 bases). V was cut by 4 bases and J by 0 bases, with 15 bases left in between. Germline CDR1 MGHRA, CDR2 YSYEKL. The CDR3 has 16 amino acids.

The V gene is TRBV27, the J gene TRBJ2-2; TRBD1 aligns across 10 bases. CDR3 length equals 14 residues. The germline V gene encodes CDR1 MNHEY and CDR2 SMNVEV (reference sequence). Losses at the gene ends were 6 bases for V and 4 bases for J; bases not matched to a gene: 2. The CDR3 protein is CASSRQGATGELFF. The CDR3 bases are TGTGCCAGCAGCAGACAGGGGGCCACCGGGGAGCTGTTTTTT.

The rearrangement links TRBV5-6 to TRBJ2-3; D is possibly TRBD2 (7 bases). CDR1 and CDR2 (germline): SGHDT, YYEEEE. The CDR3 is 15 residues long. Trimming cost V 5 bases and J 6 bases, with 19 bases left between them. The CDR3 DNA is TGTGCCAGCAGGGGGGGGAGAATAACAGGGGATACGCAGTATTTT. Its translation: CASRGGRITGDTQYF.

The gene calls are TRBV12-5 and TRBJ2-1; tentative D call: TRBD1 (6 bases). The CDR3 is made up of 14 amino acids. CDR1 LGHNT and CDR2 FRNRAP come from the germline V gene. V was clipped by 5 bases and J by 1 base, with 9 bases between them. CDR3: CASGDGQSYNEQFF. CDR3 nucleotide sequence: TGTGCTAGTGGTGACGGACAGTCCTACAATGAGCAGTTCTTC.

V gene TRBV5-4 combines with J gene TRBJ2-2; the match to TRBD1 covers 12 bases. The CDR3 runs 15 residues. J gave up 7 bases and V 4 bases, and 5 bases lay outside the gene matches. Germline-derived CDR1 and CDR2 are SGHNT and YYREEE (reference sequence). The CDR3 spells CASSLGTGGFGELFF. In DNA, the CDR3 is TGTGCCAGCAGCCTTGGGACAGGGGGCTTCGGGGAGCTGTTTTTT.

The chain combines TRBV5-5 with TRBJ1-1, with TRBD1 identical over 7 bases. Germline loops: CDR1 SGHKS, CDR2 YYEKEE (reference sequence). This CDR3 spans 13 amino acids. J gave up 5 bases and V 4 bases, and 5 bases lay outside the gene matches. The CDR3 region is CASSIQGDTEAFF. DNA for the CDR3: TGTGCCAGCAGCATTCAGGGGGATACTGAAGCTTTCTTT.

CDR3 in amino acids: CASRRTGQSTDTQYF. The DNA for the CDR3 is TGTGCCAGCAGAAGGACAGGCCAAAGCACAGATACGCAGTATTTT. The V call is TRBV6-5, the J call TRBJ2-3, with 7 bases aligning to TRBD1. The CDR3 is 15 residues long. CDR1 MNHEY and CDR2 SVGAGI come from the germline V gene. Trimming cost V 6 bases and J 0 bases; bases outside gene matches: 6.

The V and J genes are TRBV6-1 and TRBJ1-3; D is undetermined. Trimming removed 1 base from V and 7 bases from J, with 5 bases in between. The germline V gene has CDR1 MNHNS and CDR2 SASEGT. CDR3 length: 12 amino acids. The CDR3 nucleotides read TGTGCCAGCAGTGAAGTCGGGAACACCATATATTTT. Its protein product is CASSEVGNTIYF.

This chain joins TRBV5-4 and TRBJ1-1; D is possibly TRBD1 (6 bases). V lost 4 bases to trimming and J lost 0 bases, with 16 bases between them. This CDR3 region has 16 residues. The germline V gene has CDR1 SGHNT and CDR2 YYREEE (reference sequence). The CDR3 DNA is TGTGCCAGCAGCCCCAGACAGGCGCGAATGAACACTGAAGCTTTCTTT. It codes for CASSPRQARMNTEAFF.

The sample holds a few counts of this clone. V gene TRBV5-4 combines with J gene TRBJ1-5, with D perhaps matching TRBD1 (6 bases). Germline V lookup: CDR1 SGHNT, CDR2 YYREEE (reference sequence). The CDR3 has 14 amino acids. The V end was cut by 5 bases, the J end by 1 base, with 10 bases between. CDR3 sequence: CASSPGQSNQPQHF. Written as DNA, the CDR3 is TGTGCCAGCAGTCCTGGACAGAGCAATCAGCCCCAGCATTTT.

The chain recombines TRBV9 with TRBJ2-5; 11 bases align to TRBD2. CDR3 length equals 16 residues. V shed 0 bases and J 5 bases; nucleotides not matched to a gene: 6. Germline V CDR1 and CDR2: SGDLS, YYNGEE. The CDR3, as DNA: TGTGCCAGCAGCGTAGATGGGACTAGCGGCGAGGAGACCCAGTACTTC. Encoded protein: CASSVDGTSGEETQYF. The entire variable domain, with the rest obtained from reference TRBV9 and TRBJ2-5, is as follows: DSGVTQTPKHLITATGQRVTLRCSPRSGDLSVYWYQQSLDQGLQFLIQYYNGEERAKGNILERFSAQQFPDLHSELNLSSLELGDSALYFCASSVDGTSGEETQYFGPGTRLLVL.

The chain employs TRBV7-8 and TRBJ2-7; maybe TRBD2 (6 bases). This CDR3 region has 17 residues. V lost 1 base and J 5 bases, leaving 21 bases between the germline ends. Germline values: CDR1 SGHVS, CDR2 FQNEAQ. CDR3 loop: CASSLETRGSFGDEQYF. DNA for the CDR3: TGTGCCAGCAGCTTAGAGACGCGGGGCTCCTTCGGCGACGAGCAGTACTTC.

This chain's CDR3 is CAISVEKNNEQFF. For the CDR3, the DNA is TGTGCCATCAGTGTTGAGAAAAACAATGAGCAGTTCTTC. The chain employs TRBV10-3 and TRBJ2-1; D remains unclear. The germline V gene has CDR1 ENHRY and CDR2 SYGVKD. The CDR3 has 13 residues. Trimming pared 4 bases from V and 5 bases from J, leaving 9 bases between.

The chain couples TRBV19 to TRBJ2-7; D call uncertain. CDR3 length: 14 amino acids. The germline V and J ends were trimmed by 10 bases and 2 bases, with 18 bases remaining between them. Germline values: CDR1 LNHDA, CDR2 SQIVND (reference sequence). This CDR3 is CATRDKSDTYEQYF. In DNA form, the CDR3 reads TGTGCCACGAGAGATAAAAGCGATACCTACGAGCAGTACTTC. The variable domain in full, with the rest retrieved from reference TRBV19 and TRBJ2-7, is DGGITQSPKYLFRKEGQNVTLSCEQNLNHDAMYWYRQDPGQGLRLIYYSQIVNDFQKGDIAEGYSVSREKKESFPLTVTSAQKNPTAFYLCATRDKSDTYEQYFGPGTRLTVT.

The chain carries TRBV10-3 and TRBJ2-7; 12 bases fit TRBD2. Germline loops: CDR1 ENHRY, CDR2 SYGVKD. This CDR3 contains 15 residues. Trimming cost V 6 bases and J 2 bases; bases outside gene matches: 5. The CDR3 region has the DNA TGTGCCATCAGCTCCCTAGCGGGGGGGCCCTACGAGCAGTACTTC. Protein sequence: CAISSLAGGPYEQYF.

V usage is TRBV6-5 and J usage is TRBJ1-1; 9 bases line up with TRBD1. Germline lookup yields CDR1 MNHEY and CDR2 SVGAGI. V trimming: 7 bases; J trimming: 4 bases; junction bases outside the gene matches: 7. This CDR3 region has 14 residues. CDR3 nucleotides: TGTGCCAGCAACCGCGGGACAGGGATCACTGAAGCTTTCTTT. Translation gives CASNRGTGITEAFF.

Here the CDR3 DNA reads TGTGCCAGCAGCAAAAATATCGGGGGTAGCGGGGGGGCTGTCAATGAGCAGTTCTTC. Protein: CASSKNIGGSGGAVNEQFF. The chain uses TRBV7-2 and TRBJ2-1, with TRBD2 matching over 11 bases. Looked up from germline, CDR1 is SGHTA and CDR2 is FQGNSA. J lost 6 bases, V lost 5 bases, and 18 bases had no gene match. The CDR3 covers 19 residues.

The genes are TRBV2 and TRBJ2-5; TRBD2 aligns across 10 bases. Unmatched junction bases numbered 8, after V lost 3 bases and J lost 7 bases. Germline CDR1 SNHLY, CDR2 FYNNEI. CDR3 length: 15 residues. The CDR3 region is CASSDIAGGGGTQYF. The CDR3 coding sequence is TGTGCCAGCAGTGACATAGCGGGGGGCGGGGGGACCCAGTACTTC.

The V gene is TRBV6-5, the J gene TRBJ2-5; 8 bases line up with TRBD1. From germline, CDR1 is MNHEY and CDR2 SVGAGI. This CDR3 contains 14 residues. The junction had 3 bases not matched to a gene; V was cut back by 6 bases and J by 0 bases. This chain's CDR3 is CASRMDRDQETQYF. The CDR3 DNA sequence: TGTGCCAGCAGAATGGACAGGGACCAAGAGACCCAGTACTTC.

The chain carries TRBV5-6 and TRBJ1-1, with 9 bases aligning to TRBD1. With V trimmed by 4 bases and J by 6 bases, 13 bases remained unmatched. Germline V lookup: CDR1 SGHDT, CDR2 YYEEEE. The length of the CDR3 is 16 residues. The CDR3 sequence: CASSPYSGTGSAEAFF. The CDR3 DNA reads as TGTGCCAGCAGCCCCTATTCCGGGACAGGGAGCGCTGAAGCTTTCTTT.

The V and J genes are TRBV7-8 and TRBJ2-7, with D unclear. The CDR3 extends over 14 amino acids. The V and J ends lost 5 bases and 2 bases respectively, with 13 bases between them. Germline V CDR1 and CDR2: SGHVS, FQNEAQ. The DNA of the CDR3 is TGTGCCAGCAGCCCCCTTGTAGTCGCCTACGAGCAGTACTTC. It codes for CASSPLVVAYEQYF.